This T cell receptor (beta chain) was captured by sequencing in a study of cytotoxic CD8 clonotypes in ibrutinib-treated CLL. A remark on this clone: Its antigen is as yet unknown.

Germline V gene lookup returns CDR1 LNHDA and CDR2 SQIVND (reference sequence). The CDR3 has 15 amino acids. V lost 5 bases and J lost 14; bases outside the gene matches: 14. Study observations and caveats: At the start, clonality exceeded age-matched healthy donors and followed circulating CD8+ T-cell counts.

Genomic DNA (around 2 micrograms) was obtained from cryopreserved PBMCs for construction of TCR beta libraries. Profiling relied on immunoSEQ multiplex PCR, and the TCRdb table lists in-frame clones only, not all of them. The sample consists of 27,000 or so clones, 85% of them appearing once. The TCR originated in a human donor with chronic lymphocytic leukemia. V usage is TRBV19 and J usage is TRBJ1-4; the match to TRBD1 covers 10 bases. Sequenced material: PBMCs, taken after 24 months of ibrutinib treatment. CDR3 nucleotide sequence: TGTGCCAGTAGTTCAGCCGGACAGGGGGAGTTGATGCTGTTTTTT. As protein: CASSSAGQGELMLFF.